A single sample gave rise to the 28 T cell receptor beta chains below, sequenced in a study of blood T cell repertoires in COVID-19. TCRdb's table, derived via immunoSEQ multiplex PCR, lists solely in-frame clones and lacks some. The repertoire holds over 200,000 clones, with over 75% as singletons. The sequencing input was peripheral blood. These receptors all stem from a woman aged 25 to 39 with acute or convalescent COVID-19.

The chain joins TRBV19 to TRBJ1-5; 9 bases agree with TRBD1. Germline V lookup: CDR1 LNHDA, CDR2 SQIVND (reference sequence). This CDR3 is built from 19 residues. V lost 3 bases to trimming and J lost 0 bases; unmatched junction nucleotides: 12. The CDR3 bases are TGTGCCAGTAGTATCGGGCCGACAGGGGGTGGATTTAGCAATCAGCCCCAGCATTTT. It specifies CASSIGPTGGGFSNQPQHF.

The gene calls are TRBV19 and TRBJ2-2; D is perhaps TRBD2 (6 bases). Germline V CDR1 and CDR2: LNHDA, SQIVND (reference sequence). The CDR3 totals 15 residues. Trimming stripped 7 bases from V and 2 bases from J, with 14 bases between. CDR3 sequence: CASTSRGLNTGELFF. The CDR3 bases are TGTGCCAGTACCAGCCGCGGACTAAACACCGGGGAGCTGTTTTTT.

CDR3 region: CASSFDRVGRTNEKLFF. CDR3 nucleotides: TGTGCCAGCAGCTTTGACAGGGTTGGTCGAACTAATGAAAAACTGTTTTTT. The chain has TRBV7-8 and TRBJ1-4; 7 bases match TRBD1. Germline lookup yields CDR1 SGHVS and CDR2 FQNEAQ. CDR3 length: 17 amino acids. Trimming cost V 3 bases and J 1 base; bases outside gene matches: 8.

The chain uses TRBV7-9 and TRBJ2-7; 8 nucleotides align to TRBD2. The germline gives CDR1 SEHNR, CDR2 FQNEAQ (reference sequence). Unmatched junction bases numbered 11, after V lost 5 bases and J lost 5 bases. This CDR3 comprises 15 residues. The CDR3 DNA reads as TGTGCCAGCAGCAACCCGGGACTAGTCATAAACGAGCAGTACTTC. The encoded protein is CASSNPGLVINEQYF.

The rearrangement uses TRBV7-2 and TRBJ2-5, with TRBD1 identical over 8 bases. This CDR3 region has 13 residues. The V gene end was trimmed by 8 bases and the J gene end by 3 bases; junction bases not matched to a gene: 5. In germline, CDR1 is SGHTA, CDR2 FQGNSA. CDR3 region: CASRSTGEETQYF. The CDR3 coding sequence is TGTGCCAGCCGATCGACAGGGGAAGAGACCCAGTACTTC.

The rearrangement joins TRBV7-2 to TRBJ2-7; D may be TRBD2 (6 bases). V was clipped by 5 bases and J by 1 base, with 12 bases between them. The germline V gene encodes CDR1 SGHTA and CDR2 FQGNSA. This CDR3 is built from 14 residues. CDR3 protein: CASSRDSGSYEQYF. The CDR3 bases are TGTGCCAGCAGCCGGGACTCGGGATCCTACGAGCAGTACTTC.

The chain employs TRBV5-4 and TRBJ1-1; D is ambiguous. Germline assignment: CDR1 SGHNT and CDR2 YYREEE (reference sequence). Trimming took off 4 bases at V and 2 bases at J, with 12 bases between the two ends. This CDR3 has 14 amino acids. CDR3 in amino acids: CASSPGGVNTEAFF. The CDR3 bases are TGTGCCAGCAGCCCGGGTGGCGTCAACACTGAAGCTTTCTTT.

CDR3 in DNA: TGTGCCAGCAGCTCCCTAGGGGAGGTTACGCAGTATTTT. Translating it yields CASSSLGEVTQYF. V and J are TRBV7-8 and TRBJ2-3, with D possibly matching TRBD2 (6 bases). Between the trimmed V and J ends, which lost 4 bases and 8 bases, there was a span of 13 bases. Germline CDR1 is SGHVS and CDR2 is FQNEAQ. CDR3 length: 13 residues.

CDR3 sequence: CASRTGGVEKLFF. CDR3 DNA: TGTGCCAGCAGGACAGGGGGTGTTGAAAAACTGTTTTTT. The rearrangement uses TRBV6-5 and TRBJ1-4, with 9 bases fitting TRBD1. The CDR3 loop spans 13 amino acids. Germline CDR1 and CDR2: MNHEY and SVGAGI. J gave up 7 bases and V 6 bases, and 3 bases lay outside the gene matches.

The chain joins TRBV25-1 to TRBJ1-2; tentatively, D is TRBD1 (5 bases). The ends were cut back, 3 bases at V and 3 bases at J, with 11 bases in the middle. Germline V lookup: CDR1 MGHDK, CDR2 SYGVNS. This CDR3 region has 14 residues. The CDR3 sequence: CASSDPQGDYGYTF. For the CDR3, the DNA is TGTGCCAGCAGTGACCCCCAGGGCGACTATGGCTACACCTTC.

V and J are TRBV7-8 and TRBJ2-1; D possibly corresponds to TRBD2 (5 bases). The germline gives CDR1 SGHVS, CDR2 FQNEAQ. This CDR3 region has 16 residues. Trimming removed 4 bases at V and 7 bases at J, with 20 bases between. CDR3 in DNA: TGTGCCAGCAGCTCACCCCAGCGGATCATAAGGAATGAGCAGTTCTTC. Its protein product is CASSSPQRIIRNEQFF. The full variable domain, completed using reference TRBV7-8 and TRBJ2-1, is GAGVSQSPRYKVAKRGQDVALRCDPISGHVSLFWYQQALGQGPEFLTYFQNEAQLDKSGLPSDRFFAERPEGSVSTLKIQRTQQEDSAVYLCASSSPQRIIRNEQFFGPGTRLTVL.

V is TRBV4-3 and J is TRBJ2-7; possibly TRBD2 for D (5 bases). Trimming removed 0 bases from V and 2 bases from J, with 11 bases in between. The CDR3 sequence is 15 residues long. Per germline, CDR1 LGHNA and CDR2 YSLEER. The CDR3 protein is CASSQEFPGTYEQYF. CDR3 nucleotide sequence: TGCGCCAGCAGCCAAGAGTTCCCGGGGACCTACGAGCAGTACTTC.

The CDR3 loop reads CASRLATHSYEQYF. DNA of the CDR3: TGTGCCAGTAGGCTAGCGACCCACTCCTACGAGCAGTACTTC. The V and J genes are TRBV19 and TRBJ2-7, with D possibly TRBD2 on 6 matching bases. The CDR3 runs to 14 residues. Trimming took off 6 bases at V and 0 bases at J, with 12 bases between the two ends. Germline CDR1 and CDR2: LNHDA and SQIVND (reference sequence).

The chain is built from TRBV6-5 and TRBJ1-4, with a tentative D call TRBD1 (5 bases). The CDR3 has 15 residues. V was cut by 7 bases and J by 6 bases, with 18 bases left in between. Germline-derived CDR1 and CDR2 are MNHEY and SVGAGI. The DNA of the CDR3 is TGTGCCAGCACTAGTCCCGTGGACACCTATGAAAAACTGTTTTTT. Its protein is CASTSPVDTYEKLFF.

This clone was seen only once. The genes are TRBV6-1 and TRBJ1-2; TRBD1 aligns across 8 bases. Germline loops: CDR1 MNHNS, CDR2 SASEGT. CDR3 length equals 17 residues. The V segment lost 1 base and the J segment 4 bases; nucleotides outside the gene matches: 11. The CDR3 DNA follows: TGTGCCAGCAGTGAAGAGTGGGGGAACAGGGGGGTCTATGGCTACACCTTC. Protein product: CASSEEWGNRGVYGYTF.

The genes are TRBV5-4 and TRBJ1-1, with D tentatively TRBD1 (5 bases). Trimming took off 0 bases at V and 5 bases at J, with 14 bases between the two ends. Germline-derived CDR1 and CDR2 are SGHNT and YYREEE (reference sequence). This CDR3 is 15 amino acids long. CDR3 amino acids: CASSLGGQKVTEAFF. The CDR3 nucleotides are TGTGCCAGCAGCTTGGGGGGCCAAAAGGTAACTGAAGCTTTCTTT.

Details on this clone: The DNA is omitted, as the CDR3 cannot be located on it reliably, and the CDR3 follows TCRdb's listing. The V gene is TRBV21-1, the J gene TRBJ1-1; the D segment call TRBD1 is taken from the table without a DNA check. TRBV21-1 is termed a pseudogene. With termini counted, the CDR3 has 17 amino acids. CDR3: CASSKWGTGTGGTEAFF.

The chain couples TRBV19 to TRBJ2-1; TRBD2 agrees at 11 bases. Germline assignment: CDR1 LNHDA and CDR2 SQIVND (reference sequence). This CDR3 has 16 residues. J was trimmed by 8 bases and V by 5 bases; bases with no gene match: 11. The CDR3 loop is CASSPLAGGPRDEQFF. DNA of the CDR3: TGTGCCAGTAGTCCTCTAGCGGGAGGACCTCGCGATGAGCAGTTCTTC.

The rearrangement links TRBV30 to TRBJ2-2, with D uncertain. The CDR3 sequence is 15 residues long. V shed 2 bases and J shed 6 bases, with 16 bases lying between them. Germline-derived CDR1 and CDR2 are GTSNPN and SVGIG (reference sequence). DNA of the CDR3: TGTGCCTGGAGTCTTAGCTTAGAATTCGCCGGGGAGCTGTTTTTT. It is translated as CAWSLSLEFAGELFF. Looking up the rest from reference TRBV30 and TRBJ2-2 gives the full variable domain: SQTIHQWPATLVQPVGSPLSLECTVEGTSNPNLYWYRQAAGRGLQLLFYSVGIGQISSEVPQNLSASRPQDRQFILSSKKLLLSDSGFYLCAWSLSLEFAGELFFGEGSRLTVL.

The chain couples TRBV6-2 or TRBV6-3 to TRBJ2-7, with no clear D. V was clipped by 5 bases and J by 7 bases, with 12 bases between them. CDR1 and CDR2 (germline): MNHEY, SVGEGT. The CDR3 extends over 12 amino acids. The CDR3 here is CASSPEKWEQYF. The CDR3 nucleotides read TGTGCCAGCAGTCCCGAGAAGTGGGAGCAGTACTTC.

The V gene is TRBV5-1, the J gene TRBJ1-1, with 7 bases that match TRBD1. J was trimmed by 4 bases and V by 2 bases; bases with no gene match: 14. The CDR3 consists of 17 residues. Germline CDR1 SGHRS, CDR2 YFSETQ. The CDR3 sequence is CASSFLWTGDMGTEAFF. CDR3 DNA: TGCGCCAGCAGCTTTTTGTGGACAGGCGACATGGGCACTGAAGCTTTCTTT.

V and J are TRBV7-9 and TRBJ2-1; TRBD1 is a possible D gene (5 bases). Deletions cut 4 bases from V and 8 bases from J, with 12 bases between. CDR1 SEHNR and CDR2 FQNEAQ come from the germline V gene (reference sequence). The CDR3 is made up of 13 amino acids. CDR3: CASSSGYGYEQFF. In nucleotides, the CDR3 is TGTGCCAGCAGCTCAGGGTATGGATATGAGCAGTTCTTC. Combining the CDR3 with reference TRBV7-9 and TRBJ2-1 gives the whole variable domain DTGVSQNPRHKITKRGQNVTFRCDPISEHNRLYWYRQTLGQGPEFLTYFQNEAQLEKSRLLSDRFSAERPKGSFSTLEIQRTEQGDSAMYLCASSSGYGYEQFFGPGTRLTVL.

The chain carries TRBV18 and TRBJ2-7; D not resolved. This CDR3 comprises 12 residues. The V gene's germline CDR1 is KGHSH and CDR2 LQKENI. Trimming removed 3 bases at V and 2 bases at J, with 5 bases between. DNA for the CDR3: TGTGCCAGCTCACCCCAGACCTACGAGCAGTACTTC. It translates to CASSPQTYEQYF.

This chain uses TRBV3-1 (or the pseudogene TRBV3-2) with TRBJ2-2; 9 bases are shared with TRBD1. The CDR3 is 15 amino acids. Per the germline V gene, CDR1 is LGHDT and CDR2 is YNNKEL (reference sequence). The ends lost 4 bases at V and 7 bases at J; junction bases unmatched: 7. The CDR3 nucleotides are TGTGCCAGCAGCCTCGCCGGGACAGGGATCGGGGAGCTGTTTTTT. Amino acids: CASSLAGTGIGELFF.

V and J are TRBV2 and TRBJ2-7; 8 bases agree with TRBD1. The CDR3 is 15 amino acids. Germline CDR1 is SNHLY and CDR2 is FYNNEI. The V segment lost 4 bases and the J segment 6 bases; nucleotides outside the gene matches: 11. The CDR3 coding sequence is TGTGCCAGCAGTGGCCATCAGGGGGCCTTAGCCGAGCAGTACTTC. It yields the protein CASSGHQGALAEQYF.

The chain links TRBV5-4 to TRBJ1-4; D remains unclear. Germline V gene lookup returns CDR1 SGHNT and CDR2 YYREEE (reference sequence). The CDR3 is 13 amino acids. The V gene lost 4 bases and the J gene lost 4 bases, with 8 bases spanning the gap. The CDR3 DNA follows: TGTGCCAGCAGCGCTATTGGTAATGAAAAACTGTTTTTT. Residues: CASSAIGNEKLFF.

In this sample, this clone turned up once. The genes are TRBV18 and TRBJ2-5; D gene unclear. CDR1 is KGHSH and CDR2 is LQKENI in the germline V gene. V lost 2 bases to trimming and J lost 7 bases, with 23 bases between them. The CDR3 loop spans 17 amino acids. CDR3 loop: CASSPVTRHTLSGTQYF. Written as DNA, the CDR3 is TGTGCCAGCTCACCAGTGACCCGACATACTCTCAGTGGGACCCAGTACTTC.

V and J are TRBV13 and TRBJ2-1; the D gene is possibly TRBD1 (6 bases). The CDR3 is made up of 15 amino acids. Trimming stripped 4 bases from V and 3 bases from J, with 13 bases between. Germline V CDR1 and CDR2: PRHDT, FYEKMQ (reference sequence). The CDR3 is CASSSSGQNYNEQFF. The DNA for the CDR3 is TGTGCCAGCAGCTCTTCCGGACAGAACTACAATGAGCAGTTCTTC.